Here is one TCR beta chain with its context. TCRdb's copy holds only in-frame clones and misses some; the assay was immunoSEQ multiplex PCR. The profile shows approximately 2.4 million clones, approximately 94% of them singletons. The CDR3 is 12 residues long. Trimming pared 8 bases from V and 5 bases from J, leaving 12 bases between. Germline V lookup: CDR1 MNHEY, CDR2 SMNVEV (reference sequence). This sample is drawn from a study of shared clonotypes between healthy human individuals. The sequence came from a young man in good health. V gene TRBV27 combines with J gene TRBJ2-5; D not certain. Specimen: naive CD4+ T cells sorted from blood. Subset here: CD45RA+ positively selected. The CDR3 bases are TGTGCCAGCGGGTTCCGGATTGAGACCCAGTACTTC. Translated, it gives CASGFRIETQYF.